This T cell receptor (beta chain) is drawn from a study of control samples from healthy donors and cancer patients. This CDR3 comprises 15 residues. V lost 2 bases and J 2 bases, leaving 10 bases between the germline ends. Germline lookup yields CDR1 MNHNS and CDR2 SASEGT. Sequencing was performed with immunoSEQ multiplex PCR; in TCRdb, only in-frame clones are kept and a portion is missing. The data contain roughly 100,000 clones, about 83% of them seen just once; the ten biggest clones take up 13%. Sample: blood. The genes are TRBV6-1 and TRBJ2-1; D is unclear. The source is a woman aged 45-60 years in good health. The CDR3 DNA reads as TGTGCCAGCAGTGAACTAGGCCTACCCTACAATGAGCAGTTCTTC. Translation: CASSELGLPYNEQFF.